These 28 T cell receptor beta chains share one sample of origin, sequenced in a study of blood T cell repertoires in COVID-19. Only in-frame clones appear in the TCRdb table, and some are missing; sequencing was by immunoSEQ multiplex PCR. This table holds roughly 120,000 clones, approximately 74% found once. Specimen: peripheral blood. Receptor source: a man aged 80 or over with COVID-19, enrolled during active disease.

The chain uses TRBV2 and TRBJ2-3, with 11 bases identical to TRBD2. From germline, CDR1 is SNHLY and CDR2 FYNNEI. V was clipped by 6 bases and J by 3 bases; unmatched bases: 2. The CDR3 is 14 amino acids. The CDR3 loop reads CASSGTSGTDTQYF. CDR3 nucleotide sequence: TGTGCCAGCAGCGGGACTAGCGGTACAGATACGCAGTATTTT. The complete variable domain, with remaining parts taken from reference TRBV2 and TRBJ2-3, reads EPEVTQTPSHQVTQMGQEVILRCVPISNHLYFYWYRQILGQKVEFLVSFYNNEISEKSEIFDDQFSVERPDGSNFTLKIRSTKLEDSAMYFCASSGTSGTDTQYFGPGTRLTVL.

CDR3 loop: CASSLSSGYTGELFF. CDR3 DNA: TGTGCCAGCAGCTTATCCTCGGGGTACACCGGGGAGCTGTTTTTT. The J gene is TRBJ2-2, the V gene TRBV7-3, with a tentative D call TRBD2 (5 bases). The CDR3 extends over 15 amino acids. Trimming left V 2 bases short and J 3 bases short, with 10 bases between. Per the germline V gene, CDR1 is SGHTA and CDR2 is FQGTGA. Full variable domain (rest looked up from reference TRBV7-3 and TRBJ2-2): GAGVSQTPSNKVTEKGKYVELRCDPISGHTALYWYRQSLGQGPEFLIYFQGTGAADDSGLPNDRFFAVRPEGSVSTLKIQRTERGDSAVYLCASSLSSGYTGELFFGEGSRLTVL.

The chain joins TRBV28 to TRBJ2-7, with 12 bases lining up with TRBD2. Germline V lookup: CDR1 MDHEN, CDR2 SYDVKM. This CDR3 contains 15 residues. V lost 2 bases to trimming and J lost 7 bases; unmatched junction nucleotides: 6. The CDR3 spells CASSLPRTSGVEQYF. The CDR3 DNA is TGTGCCAGCAGTTTACCCCGGACTAGCGGGGTGGAGCAGTACTTC.

CDR3 in amino acids: CASSREGMGDGYTF. CDR3 DNA: TGTGCCAGCAGTAGGGAGGGGATGGGAGATGGCTACACCTTC. The J gene is TRBJ1-2, the V gene TRBV2, with D possibly matching TRBD1 (5 bases). Trimming stripped 5 bases from V and 6 bases from J, with 16 bases between. This CDR3 comprises 14 residues. Germline V lookup: CDR1 SNHLY, CDR2 FYNNEI. Full variable domain (rest looked up from reference TRBV2 and TRBJ1-2): EPEVTQTPSHQVTQMGQEVILRCVPISNHLYFYWYRQILGQKVEFLVSFYNNEISEKSEIFDDQFSVERPDGSNFTLKIRSTKLEDSAMYFCASSREGMGDGYTFGSGTRLTVV.

This clone was seen a single time. This chain uses TRBV5-4 with TRBJ2-2; TRBD2 might be the D (6 bases). Trimming left V 3 bases short and J 2 bases short, with 14 bases between. The CDR3 covers 16 residues. In germline, CDR1 is SGHNT, CDR2 YYREEE (reference sequence). Written as DNA, the CDR3 is TGTGCCAGCAGCTCCAAACGGGAGTTTAACACCGGGGAGCTGTTTTTT. It is translated as CASSSKREFNTGELFF.

This sequence joins TRBV5-1 and TRBJ2-2, with 13 bases fitting TRBD2. The V and J ends lost 4 bases and 5 bases, in that order; junction bases with no gene match: 11. The CDR3 totals 18 residues. Per the germline V gene, CDR1 is SGHRS and CDR2 is YFSETQ. This chain's CDR3 is CASSLHGTSGTGTGELFF. The CDR3 DNA is TGCGCCAGCAGCCTTCACGGGACTAGCGGGACCGGAACCGGGGAGCTGTTTTTT.

The chain is built from TRBV9 and TRBJ2-7; D is perhaps TRBD1 (6 bases). The germline V gene encodes CDR1 SGDLS and CDR2 YYNGEE. There are 15 residues in the CDR3. V lost 0 bases and J lost 3, with 13 bases in between. This CDR3 reads CASSVAPSGVYEQYF. The CDR3, as DNA: TGTGCCAGCAGCGTAGCCCCCTCAGGGGTCTACGAGCAGTACTTC.

The chain uses TRBV29-1 and TRBJ1-1, with D tentatively TRBD1 (6 bases). The CDR3 contains 13 residues. Germline CDR1 SQVTM, CDR2 ANQGSEA. V dropped 8 bases and J dropped 1 base, with 14 bases sitting between them. The CDR3 nucleotides are TGCAGCCTAACGGGGGGGCCGAACACTGAAGCTTTCTTT. It translates to CSLTGGPNTEAFF.

The V and J genes are TRBV10-3 and TRBJ2-1, with 8 bases fitting TRBD1. With V trimmed by 10 bases and J by 6 bases, 2 bases remained unmatched. CDR3 length: 11 amino acids. Germline assignment: CDR1 ENHRY and CDR2 SYGVKD. The CDR3 loop is CATDRGNEQFF. Here the CDR3 DNA reads TGTGCCACCGACAGGGGCAATGAGCAGTTCTTC.

This chain links TRBV7-3 with TRBJ2-1; the match to TRBD1 covers 9 bases. The J segment lost 8 bases and the V segment lost 5 bases, leaving 7 bases of the junction unmatched. From germline, CDR1 is SGHTA and CDR2 FQGTGA. The CDR3 has 14 residues. The CDR3 protein is CASSPGTGIDEQFF. CDR3 DNA sequence: TGTGCCAGCAGCCCCGGGACAGGGATCGATGAGCAGTTCTTC.

The rearrangement joins TRBV5-1 to TRBJ1-6, with D perhaps matching TRBD1 (6 bases). The CDR3 has 14 residues. Trimming stripped 5 bases from V and 16 bases from J, with 22 bases between. Germline V gene sequence: CDR1 SGHRS, CDR2 YFSETQ. The CDR3 here is CASRLSQQGLGLHF. The CDR3 bases are TGCGCCAGCAGGCTTTCTCAACAGGGCCTAGGTCTCCACTTT.

V is TRBV4-2 and J is TRBJ2-2; 10 nucleotides line up with TRBD1. Germline-derived CDR1 and CDR2 are LGHNA and YNFKEQ. The CDR3 is made up of 15 amino acids. The J segment lost 4 bases and the V segment lost 6 bases, leaving 5 bases of the junction unmatched. CDR3 in amino acids: CASSWDRGSTGELFF. CDR3 DNA sequence: TGTGCCAGCAGTTGGGACAGGGGAAGCACCGGGGAGCTGTTTTTT.

J is TRBJ2-1 and V is TRBV6-5, with unresolved D. The CDR3 has 13 residues. V gave up 0 bases and J gave up 4 bases, with 4 bases separating them. From germline, CDR1 is MNHEY and CDR2 SVGAGI. The CDR3 spells CASSYSRYNEQFF. The CDR3 bases are TGTGCCAGCAGTTACTCGAGATACAATGAGCAGTTCTTC.

A word on this clone: Other DNA sequences of this sample code for an identical CDR3. V and J are TRBV5-1 and TRBJ1-6; 8 bases align to TRBD1. Germline values: CDR1 SGHRS, CDR2 YFSETQ. V shed 4 bases, J shed 12 bases, and the junction held 9 bases outside the gene matches. The CDR3 has 14 amino acids. The CDR3 DNA reads as TGCGCCAGCAGCCCGCGACAGGGGCGGGGACCCCTCCACTTT. Amino acid sequence: CASSPRQGRGPLHF.

This sequence joins TRBV6-5 and TRBJ2-3; 7 bases fit TRBD1. This CDR3 is built from 14 residues. Trimming took 6 bases from V and 3 from J; bases not matched to a gene: 6. CDR1 and CDR2 from the germline V gene are MNHEY and SVGAGI. CDR3 residues: CASRVDRATDTQYF. The CDR3 DNA is TGTGCCAGCAGGGTCGACAGGGCTACAGATACGCAGTATTTT.

This clone showed up just a few times. This chain connects TRBV5-8 to TRBJ2-7, with 7 bases identical to TRBD1. Trimming at V came to 0 bases and at J to 6 bases, leaving 6 bases not matched to a gene. This CDR3 comprises 14 residues. The germline V gene has CDR1 SGHTS and CDR2 YDEGEE. The CDR3 protein is CASSLGRQGPEQYF. The DNA of the CDR3 is TGTGCCAGCAGCTTGGGGAGACAGGGCCCCGAGCAGTACTTC.

This clone has more than one count but fewer than ten. This chain links TRBV28 with TRBJ1-2; 7 bases are a match to TRBD1. The CDR3 loop spans 14 amino acids. In germline, CDR1 is MDHEN, CDR2 SYDVKM. Trimming took 4 bases from V and 2 from J; bases not matched to a gene: 4. In DNA form, the CDR3 reads TGTGCCAGCAGTTCACGGGACAGAAACTATGGCTACACCTTC. Translation: CASSSRDRNYGYTF.

The CDR3 nucleotides are TGTGCCAGCAGCAAAGGTGGCAGGGGAGGCTACACCTTC. Amino acid sequence: CASSKGGRGGYTF. The chain joins TRBV21-1 to TRBJ1-2; the D segment call TRBD1 is taken from the table without a DNA check. TRBV21-1 is assigned pseudogene status. The CDR3 runs to 13 residues.

This chain joins TRBV24-1 and TRBJ2-3; a weak D match, TRBD2 (7 bases). CDR1 KGHDR and CDR2 SFDVKD come from the germline V gene. V lost 6 bases and J 5 bases, leaving 14 bases between the germline ends. The CDR3 has 14 residues. CDR3 bases: TGTGCCACCAGTCGGGGGGCTACAGAAGATACGCAGTATTTT. Translation gives CATSRGATEDTQYF.

The V call is TRBV2, the J call TRBJ2-7; D is undetermined. CDR3 length: 13 amino acids. Germline CDR1 SNHLY, CDR2 FYNNEI. Trimming cost V 7 bases and J 2 bases, with 12 bases left between them. For the CDR3, the DNA is TGTGCCAGCACAAAGAGTTTTACCTACGAGCAGTACTTC. This sequence encodes CASTKSFTYEQYF.

The chain employs TRBV19 and TRBJ1-1, with TRBD1 as a possible D gene (6 bases). CDR1 is LNHDA, CDR2 SQIVND, per germline (reference sequence). The CDR3 is 14 amino acids. Trimming cost V 3 bases and J 8 bases, with 16 bases left between them. The CDR3 loop reads CASSMSWGQTEAFF. The CDR3 DNA sequence: TGTGCCAGTAGTATGTCCTGGGGACAAACCGAAGCTTTCTTT.

Only one count was recorded for this clone. The chain carries TRBV23-1 and TRBJ2-3; 7 nucleotides align to TRBD2. TRBV23-1 is sorted into the ORF group, with uncertain function. The CDR3 is made up of 15 amino acids. J gave up 6 bases and V 8 bases, and 14 bases lay outside the gene matches. The CDR3 loop is CASPSRERDRDTQYF. The CDR3 DNA reads TGCGCCAGCCCCTCCCGCGAGCGGGATCGCGATACGCAGTATTTT.

This chain connects TRBV20-1 to TRBJ2-2, with 11 bases lining up with TRBD2. With V trimmed by 6 bases and J by 4 bases, 4 bases remained unmatched. The CDR3 spans 14 residues. Germline V CDR1 and CDR2: DFQATT, SNEGSKA (reference sequence). The chain's CDR3 is CSASLAGGTGELFF. The CDR3 region has the DNA TGCAGTGCCAGTCTAGCGGGAGGCACCGGGGAGCTGTTTTTT.

The chain combines TRBV2 with TRBJ2-1; perhaps TRBD1 as D (6 bases). The CDR3 is made up of 14 amino acids. Between the trimmed V and J ends, which lost 8 bases and 8 bases, there was a span of 19 bases. Per germline, CDR1 SNHLY and CDR2 FYNNEI. CDR3 bases: TGTGCCAGCGGGCCCACAGGGTTTGTGGATGAGCAGTTCTTC. Protein product: CASGPTGFVDEQFF. Complete variable domain (other parts from reference TRBV2 and TRBJ2-1): EPEVTQTPSHQVTQMGQEVILRCVPISNHLYFYWYRQILGQKVEFLVSFYNNEISEKSEIFDDQFSVERPDGSNFTLKIRSTKLEDSAMYFCASGPTGFVDEQFFGPGTRLTVL.

A single count supports this clone. The chain employs TRBV5-1 and TRBJ1-1, with 8 bases identical to TRBD1. V was clipped by 4 bases and J by 7 bases; unmatched bases: 12. CDR1 SGHRS and CDR2 YFSETQ come from the germline V gene. This CDR3 is built from 15 residues. The CDR3: CASSIGQGRTDEAFF. Here the CDR3 DNA reads TGCGCCAGCAGCATAGGACAGGGCAGAACAGATGAAGCTTTCTTT.

This clone appeared a few times. The rearrangement links TRBV6-4 to TRBJ2-2, with 10 bases aligning to TRBD2. Germline CDR1 reads MRHNA; CDR2 reads SNTAGT. The CDR3 has 16 residues. Trimming at V came to 6 bases and at J to 5 bases, leaving 9 bases not matched to a gene. CDR3 protein: CASRPLAGDGTGELFF. The DNA for the CDR3 is TGTGCCAGCAGACCCCTAGCGGGAGATGGTACCGGGGAGCTGTTTTTT.

The V and J genes are TRBV4-1 and TRBJ2-7; D not resolved. CDR1 is MGHRA and CDR2 is YSYEKL in the germline V gene. This CDR3 comprises 15 residues. V was trimmed by 0 bases and J by 3 bases, leaving 12 bases between them. CDR3 region: CASSQDARWIYEQYF. CDR3 nucleotides: TGCGCCAGCAGCCAAGATGCGCGGTGGATCTACGAGCAGTACTTC.

The chain recombines TRBV24-1 with TRBJ2-3; no firm D call. The ends were cut back, 5 bases at V and 0 bases at J, with 11 bases in the middle. Per germline, CDR1 KGHDR and CDR2 SFDVKD. This CDR3 region has 15 residues. CDR3 nucleotides: TGTGCCACCAGTGGAACCCGCACTAGCACAGATACGCAGTATTTT. It codes for CATSGTRTSTDTQYF.